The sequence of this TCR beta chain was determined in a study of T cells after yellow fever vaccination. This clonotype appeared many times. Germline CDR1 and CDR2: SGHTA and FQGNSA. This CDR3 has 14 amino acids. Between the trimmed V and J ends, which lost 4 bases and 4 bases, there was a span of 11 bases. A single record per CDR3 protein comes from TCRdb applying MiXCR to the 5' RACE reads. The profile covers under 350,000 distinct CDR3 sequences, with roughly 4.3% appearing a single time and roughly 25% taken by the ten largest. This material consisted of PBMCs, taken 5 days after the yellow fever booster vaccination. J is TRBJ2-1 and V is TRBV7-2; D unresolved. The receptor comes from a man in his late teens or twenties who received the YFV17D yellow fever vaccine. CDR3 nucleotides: TGTGCCAGCAGCTCGGTGAGCTCGTACAATGAGCAGTTCTTC. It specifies CASSSVSSYNEQFF.